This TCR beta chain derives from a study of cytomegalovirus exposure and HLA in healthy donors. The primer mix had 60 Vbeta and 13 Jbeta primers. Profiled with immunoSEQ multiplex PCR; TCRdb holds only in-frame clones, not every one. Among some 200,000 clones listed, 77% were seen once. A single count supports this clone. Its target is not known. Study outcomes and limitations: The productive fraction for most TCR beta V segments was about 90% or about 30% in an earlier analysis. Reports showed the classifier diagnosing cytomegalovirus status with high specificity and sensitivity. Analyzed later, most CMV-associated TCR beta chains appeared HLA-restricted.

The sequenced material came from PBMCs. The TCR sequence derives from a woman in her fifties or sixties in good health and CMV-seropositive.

The CDR3 nucleotides read TGTGCCAGCAGCCAAGAAGCCCTTTACGAGCAGTACTTC. Translated, it gives CASSQEALYEQYF. The chain uses TRBV14 and TRBJ2-7; D unresolved. The CDR3 has 13 residues. Germline V gene data show CDR1 as SGHDN and CDR2 as FVKESK. V was cut by 0 bases and J by 4 bases, with 7 bases left in between.